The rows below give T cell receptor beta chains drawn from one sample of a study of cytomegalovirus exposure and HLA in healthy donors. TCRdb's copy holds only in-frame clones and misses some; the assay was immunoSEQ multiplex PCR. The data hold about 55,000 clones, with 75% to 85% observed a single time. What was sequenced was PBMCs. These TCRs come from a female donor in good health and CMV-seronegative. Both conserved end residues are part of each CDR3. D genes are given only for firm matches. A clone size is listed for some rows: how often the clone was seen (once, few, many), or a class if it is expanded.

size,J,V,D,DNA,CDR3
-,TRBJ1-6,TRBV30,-,TGTGCCTGGAGACGGGACGGGGGCTCCTATAATTCACCCCTCCACTTT,CAWRRDGGSYNSPLHF
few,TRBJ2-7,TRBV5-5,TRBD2,TGTGCCAGCAGCTTTAGCGGGGGGGCAAGTATAACTTACGAGCAGTACTTC,CASSFSGGASITYEQYF
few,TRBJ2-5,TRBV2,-,TGTGCCAGCATGAGGGCCCAAGAGACCCAGTACTTC,CASMRAQETQYF
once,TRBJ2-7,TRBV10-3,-,TGTGCCATCAGTGACCTGGACAGTTACGAGCAGTACTTC,CAISDLDSYEQYF
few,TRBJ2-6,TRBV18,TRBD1,TGTGCCAGCTCACCGACAGGGTCTGGGGCCAACGTCCTGACTTTC,CASSPTGSGANVLTF
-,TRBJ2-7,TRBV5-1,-,TGCGCCAGCAGCCGGGACTCACTCTACGAGCAGTACTTC,CASSRDSLYEQYF
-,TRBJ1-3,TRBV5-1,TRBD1,TGCGCCAGCAGCGGACAGGGGCCCCGCTCTGGAAACACCATATATTTT,CASSGQGPRSGNTIYF
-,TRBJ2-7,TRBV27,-,TGTGCCAGCAGTGCGTCGGGCCCAGGGAACTACGAGCAGTACTTC,CASSASGPGNYEQYF
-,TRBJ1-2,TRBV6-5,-,TGTGCCAGCAGTCTCCCTTCCTCCGGGGGCTACACCTTC,CASSLPSSGGYTF
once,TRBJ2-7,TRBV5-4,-,TGTGCCAGCAGCTCGCCCACCCGGCAGGGGGGTCAGTACTTC,CASSSPTRQGGQYF
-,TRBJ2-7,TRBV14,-,TGTGCCAGCAGCCAAGGCAGGGCTTACGAGCAGTACTTC,CASSQGRAYEQYF
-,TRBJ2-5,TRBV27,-,TGTGCCAGCAGTTTAGGCAGAGGAGCGGCAGAGACCCAGTACTTC,CASSLGRGAAETQYF
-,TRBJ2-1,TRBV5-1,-,TGCGCCAGCAGCTCAGAGGCTCTTTGGGAGCAGTTCTTC,CASSSEALWEQFF
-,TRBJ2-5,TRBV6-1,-,TGTGCCAGCAGTGTATGGTCGGTAGGGGGGGAGACCCAGTACTTC,CASSVWSVGGETQYF
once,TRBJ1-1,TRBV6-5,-,TGTGCCAGCAGGAGTGTGAACACTGAAGCTTTCTTT,CASRSVNTEAFF
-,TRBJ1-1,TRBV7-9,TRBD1,TGTGCCAGCAGCCCACAGGGGGGGAACACTGAAGCTTTCTTT,CASSPQGGNTEAFF
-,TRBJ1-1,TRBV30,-,TGTGCCTTAAGGGGAGCTTTCTTT,CALRGAFF
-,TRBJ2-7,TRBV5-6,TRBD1,TGTGCCAGCAGCATATCCGGGACAGGGGGCAGCGAGCAGTACTTC,CASSISGTGGSEQYF
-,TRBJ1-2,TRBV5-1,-,TGCGCCAGCAAGGAGGCTAACTATGGCTACACCTTC,CASKEANYGYTF
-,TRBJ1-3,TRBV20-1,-,TGCAGTGCTCCGGACAGAAACACCATATATTTT,CSAPDRNTIYF
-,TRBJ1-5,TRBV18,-,TGTGCCAGCTCACCAGCAGGGATCAATCAGCCCCAGCATTTT,CASSPAGINQPQHF
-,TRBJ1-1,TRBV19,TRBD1,TGTGCCAGTAGAGTGACAGGGGGAGGGACTGAAGCTTTCTTT,CASRVTGGGTEAFF
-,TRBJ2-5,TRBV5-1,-,TGCGCCAGCAGCCGGGGAATCCAAGAGACCCAGTACTTC,CASSRGIQETQYF
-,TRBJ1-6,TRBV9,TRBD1,TGTGCCAGCAGCGTAGCTTCCGGGGACAGCTCACCCCTCCACTTT,CASSVASGDSSPLHF
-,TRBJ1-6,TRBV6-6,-,TGTGCCAGCAGACCACCGACAGGCCTATATTCACCCCTCCACTTT,CASRPPTGLYSPLHF
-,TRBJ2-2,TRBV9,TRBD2,TGTGCCAGCAGCGTTGGGGCTAGCGGAGCCGGGGAGCTGTTTTTT,CASSVGASGAGELFF
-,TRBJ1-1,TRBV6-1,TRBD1,TGTGCCACACATAGAAACAGGGGAATCAACACTGAAGCTTTCTTT,CATHRNRGINTEAFF
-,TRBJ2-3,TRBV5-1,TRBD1,TGCGCCAGCAGCGCACCCGGGACAGGGTGGGCGGGAGATACGCAGTATTTT,CASSAPGTGWAGDTQYF
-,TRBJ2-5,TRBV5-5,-,TGTGCCAGCAGCCTAAACAGGGTCCAAGAGACCCAGTACTTC,CASSLNRVQETQYF
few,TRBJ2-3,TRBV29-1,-,TGCAGCGACGCGGGGCGGGCAGGCCTCACAGATACGCAGTATTTT,CSDAGRAGLTDTQYF
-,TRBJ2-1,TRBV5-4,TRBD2,TGTGCCAGCAGCCCCTCTCCTAGCGGGGGGAGAAATGAGCAGTTCTTC,CASSPSPSGGRNEQFF
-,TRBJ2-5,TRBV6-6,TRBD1,TGTGCCAGCACCCCCCTTCTAGGGGGCGGGGAGACCCAGTACTTC,CASTPLLGGGETQYF
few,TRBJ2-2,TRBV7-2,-,TGTGCCAGCAGCCTGCGACAGGCGAACACCGGGGAGCTGTTTTTT,CASSLRQANTGELFF
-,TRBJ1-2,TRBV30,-,TGTGCCTGGAGTATGGGAGCTAACTATGGCTACACCTTC,CAWSMGANYGYTF
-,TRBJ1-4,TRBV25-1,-,TGTGCCAGCAGTGAATACAGTGAAAAACTGTTTTTT,CASSEYSEKLFF